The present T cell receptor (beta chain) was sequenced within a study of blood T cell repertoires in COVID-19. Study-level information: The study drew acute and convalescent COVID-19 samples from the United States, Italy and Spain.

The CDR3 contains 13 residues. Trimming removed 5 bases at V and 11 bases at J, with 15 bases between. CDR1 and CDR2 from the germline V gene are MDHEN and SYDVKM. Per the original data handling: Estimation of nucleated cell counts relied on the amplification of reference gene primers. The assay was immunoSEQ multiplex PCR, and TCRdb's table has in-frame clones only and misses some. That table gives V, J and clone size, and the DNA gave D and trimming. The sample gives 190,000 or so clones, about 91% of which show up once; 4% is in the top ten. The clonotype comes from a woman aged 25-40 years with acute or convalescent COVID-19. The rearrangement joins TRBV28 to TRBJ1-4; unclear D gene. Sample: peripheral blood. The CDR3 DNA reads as TGTGCCAGCAGTCCCCCAGCGAAGAGGAAACTGTTTTTT. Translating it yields CASSPPAKRKLFF.